Detailed here is one TCR beta chain. In the source study's methods: It was from reference gene primer amplification that nucleated cell counts were estimated. Clones were read by immunoSEQ multiplex PCR, and TCRdb kept only the in-frame ones, dropping some. From that table come the V and J calls and clone size; the DNA was used to work out D and trimming. The table includes about 36,000 clones, 85% detected once. This entry comes from a study of blood T cell repertoires in COVID-19. In the study overall: Both acute and convalescent COVID-19 samples were obtained from the United States, Italy and Spain. PBMCs, B-cell-depleted T cells, or T cells provided the cDNA or gDNA that made up the material.

With V trimmed by 1 base and J by 3 bases, 6 bases remained unmatched. Germline V gene data show CDR1 as SGHNT and CDR2 as YENEEA. The CDR3 loop spans 15 amino acids. The gene calls are TRBV11-3 and TRBJ2-7; 7 nucleotides line up with TRBD2. This clonotype was obtained from a human donor in a cohort sampled during active COVID-19. Sample: peripheral blood. The CDR3 region is CASSLGGGTYYEQYF. The CDR3 bases are TGTGCCAGCAGCTTAGGCGGGGGAACATACTACGAGCAGTACTTC.